Sequencing of this TCR beta chain was carried out in a study of CD8+CD57+ T cells in acquired aplastic anemia. Points from the study as a whole: Patients and healthy controls showed no significant CD8+ Simpson's diversity difference.

CD8+CD57+ cell expansion had been shown by flow cytometry in patients chosen for sequencing. Every patient had severe acquired aplastic anemia. TCR beta VDJ and CDR3 profiling used genomic DNA as template. Each CDR3 protein is one row after TCRdb ran MiXCR on the reads. The table records more than 250,000 distinct CDR3 sequences, less than 85% of them present only once. Germline V CDR1 and CDR2: KGHDR, SFDVKD. The CDR3 has 13 amino acids. As to this clonotype: Its antigen is still unknown. Germline is not matched at one junction end, which may reflect a read error.

V is TRBV24-1 and J is TRBJ2-2; D is possibly TRBD1 (6 bases). The sequence was obtained from a human donor with aplastic anemia. Material: sorted CD4+, CD8+, or CD8+CD57+ T cells (not recorded which) from PBMCs. The CDR3 DNA follows: TGTGCCACCTTGGCAGGGGACACCGGGGAACTGCTCTTT. Translated, it gives CATLAGDTGELLF.